These 23 T cell receptor beta chains were sequenced from one sample in a study of a mutant IDH1 vaccine in newly diagnosed glioma. The protocol was immunoSEQ multiplex PCR, while the TCRdb copy is restricted to in-frame clones and leaves out a portion. This sample yields around 89,000 clones, of which roughly four fifths are seen a single time; 7.4% belongs to the top ten. Time point defined: baseline, week 1 (first vaccination visit). Treatment meaning: pre-vaccination baseline after standard-of-care therapy. The material was PBMCs, obtained from a glioma patient treated with radiotherapy, temozolomide or both. The receptors originated from a woman aged 50 to 65 with glioma.

This sequence joins TRBV5-1 and TRBJ1-5; TRBD1 might be the D (5 bases). CDR1 is SGHRS and CDR2 is YFSETQ in the germline V gene. Trimming removed 4 bases at V and 2 bases at J, with 10 bases between. This CDR3 has 14 residues. CDR3 DNA: TGCGCCAGCAGCCAGCGGGGGGGCAATCAGCCCCAGCATTTT. This encodes CASSQRGGNQPQHF.

The V call is TRBV7-9, the J call TRBJ1-2, with TRBD1 matching over 9 bases. Germline values: CDR1 SEHNR, CDR2 FQNEAQ (reference sequence). J gave up 2 bases and V 4 bases, and 8 bases lay outside the gene matches. The CDR3 contains 16 residues. The CDR3 spells CASSSSDRGDNYGYTF. Written as DNA, the CDR3 is TGTGCCAGCAGCTCTTCAGACAGGGGGGACAACTATGGCTACACCTTC.

J is TRBJ2-7 and V is TRBV5-1; 8 bases agree with TRBD1. The junction had 8 bases not matched to a gene; V was cut back by 0 bases and J by 6 bases. This CDR3 spans 15 amino acids. Germline CDR1 and CDR2: SGHRS and YFSETQ. The CDR3 DNA reads as TGCGCCAGCAGCTTGGTGTCCCAGGGGGCCGGCGAGCAGTACTTC. It yields the protein CASSLVSQGAGEQYF.

In its sample, this clone was seen a few times. This chain links TRBV6-5 with TRBJ2-7; D is perhaps TRBD1 (6 bases). The CDR3 totals 14 residues. From germline, CDR1 is MNHEY and CDR2 SVGAGI. Trimming stripped 5 bases from V and 1 base from J, with 12 bases between. The CDR3 region has the DNA TGTGCCAGCAGTCTAACAGGGATATCCTACGAGCAGTACTTC. It translates to CASSLTGISYEQYF.

This clone was observed a handful of times. The chain combines TRBV9 with TRBJ2-2; TRBD2 matches at 8 bases. Germline lookup yields CDR1 SGDLS and CDR2 YYNGEE. V dropped 1 base and J dropped 5; count of bases not matched to a gene: 7. The CDR3 runs 16 residues. The CDR3 DNA is TGTGCCAGCAGCGTAACGGGGGGGGCCGGGACCGGGGAGCTGTTTTTT. Protein product: CASSVTGGAGTGELFF. The entire variable domain, with the rest obtained from reference TRBV9 and TRBJ2-2, is as follows: DSGVTQTPKHLITATGQRVTLRCSPRSGDLSVYWYQQSLDQGLQFLIQYYNGEERAKGNILERFSAQQFPDLHSELNLSSLELGDSALYFCASSVTGGAGTGELFFGEGSRLTVL.

Only a few counts were recorded for this clone. The chain has TRBV27 and TRBJ2-7; TRBD2 matches at 7 bases. With 0 bases clipped from V and 4 bases from J, the junction kept 6 bases outside the gene matches. Germline V gives CDR1 MNHEY, CDR2 SMNVEV (reference sequence). CDR3 length equals 15 residues. The CDR3 protein is CASSLSGQGGYEQYF. In DNA, the CDR3 is TGTGCCAGCAGTTTATCGGGGCAGGGAGGGTACGAGCAGTACTTC.

The chain is built from TRBV5-1 and TRBJ2-7; no reliable D call. Germline V lookup: CDR1 SGHRS, CDR2 YFSETQ. V lost 4 bases and J lost 0, with 11 bases in between. This CDR3 is built from 14 residues. Here the CDR3 DNA reads TGCGCCAGCAGCCAGGACGGCTACTCCTACGAGCAGTACTTC. It yields the protein CASSQDGYSYEQYF.

The chain has TRBV5-4 and TRBJ1-1; 7 nucleotides align to TRBD1. The CDR3 runs 15 residues. Germline trimming cut 1 base from V and 1 base from J; bases unmatched to any gene: 4. Germline CDR1 SGHNT, CDR2 YYREEE (reference sequence). Here the CDR3 reads CASSLMGTANTEAFF. CDR3 in DNA: TGTGCCAGCAGCTTGATGGGGACAGCGAACACTGAAGCTTTCTTT.

V and J are TRBV7-2 and TRBJ2-7; tentatively, D is TRBD2 (5 bases). Between the trimmed V and J ends, which lost 5 bases and 1 base, there was a span of 24 bases. There are 18 residues in the CDR3. From germline, CDR1 is SGHTA and CDR2 FQGNSA. The CDR3 region is CASSQPRAGRLSSYEQYF. The CDR3 bases are TGTGCCAGCAGCCAACCGAGGGCCGGCAGACTTTCTTCCTACGAGCAGTACTTC.

The V and J genes are TRBV2 and TRBJ1-2, with D perhaps TRBD1 (6 bases). Germline V gene sequence: CDR1 SNHLY, CDR2 FYNNEI. Trimming cost V 6 bases and J 7 bases, with 15 bases left between them. The CDR3 runs 13 residues. In nucleotides, the CDR3 is TGTGCCAGCAGCTTCGGAACAGGGTCTGGCTACACCTTC. The encoded protein is CASSFGTGSGYTF.

This clone occurred a few times. This chain uses TRBV4-1 with TRBJ2-1; perhaps TRBD2 as D (5 bases). The ends were cut back, 1 base at V and 8 bases at J, with 9 bases in the middle. Germline lookup yields CDR1 MGHRA and CDR2 YSYEKL. The CDR3 totals 13 residues. The CDR3 nucleotides read TGCGCCAGCAGCCAAGCGGAGGTTTATGAGCAGTTCTTC. Translated: CASSQAEVYEQFF.

The chain joins TRBV5-6 to TRBJ2-5; TRBD2 is a possible D gene (7 bases). This CDR3 contains 17 residues. V lost 4 bases, J lost 3 bases, and 22 bases lay in between. Germline CDR1 reads SGHDT; CDR2 reads YYEEEE. The CDR3 protein is CASSPKAWAGAKETQYF. DNA for the CDR3: TGTGCCAGCAGCCCGAAGGCATGGGCGGGGGCCAAAGAGACCCAGTACTTC.

This clone has only one observation. This chain links TRBV15 with TRBJ2-5, with D possibly being TRBD1 or TRBD2 (5 bases each). The V gene lost 0 bases and the J gene lost 6 bases, with 11 bases spanning the gap. Germline V lookup: CDR1 LNHNV, CDR2 YYDKDF (reference sequence). This CDR3 is 14 amino acids long. For the CDR3, the DNA is TGTGCCACCAGCAGAGAATCGGGGCTTCAGACCCAGTACTTC. This sequence encodes CATSRESGLQTQYF. The variable domain in full, with the rest retrieved from reference TRBV15 and TRBJ2-5, is DAMVIQNPRYQVTQFGKPVTLSCSQTLNHNVMYWYQQKSSQAPKLLFHYYDKDFNNEADTPDNFQSRRPNTSFCFLDIRSPGLGDTAMYLCATSRESGLQTQYFGPGTRLLVL.

The CDR3 bases are TGTGCCACCGGACAGGAGCTATACAATGAGCAGTTCTTC. It encodes CATGQELYNEQFF. This chain links TRBV21-1 with TRBJ2-1; the listed D gene, TRBD1, was not tested against the DNA. TRBV21-1 is deemed a pseudogene. The CDR3 has 13 residues.

This sequence joins TRBV7-9 and TRBJ2-7; 10 bases are shared with TRBD2. V lost 6 bases, J lost 7 bases, and 6 bases stayed unmatched. The CDR3 is made up of 13 amino acids. The germline V gene has CDR1 SEHNR and CDR2 FQNEAQ (reference sequence). The CDR3 DNA reads as TGTGCCAGCAGGGGGGGGACTAGCGAGGAGCAGTACTTC. It yields the protein CASRGGTSEEQYF.

This clone has only one observation. This chain uses TRBV25-1 with TRBJ2-5, with D perhaps matching TRBD1 (6 bases). The CDR3 totals 16 residues. V was shortened by 3 bases and J by 9 bases, with 23 bases between the two germline ends. Germline V CDR1 and CDR2: MGHDK, SYGVNS. CDR3 sequence reads: CASSDPGQLFFEAQYF. DNA of the CDR3: TGTGCCAGCAGTGATCCGGGACAACTTTTTTTTGAGGCCCAGTACTTC.

The chain's CDR3 is CASKKDRVGTEAFF. CDR3 DNA sequence: TGTGCCAGCAAAAAAGACAGGGTGGGCACTGAAGCTTTCTTT. The chain joins TRBV6-1 to TRBJ1-1; the match to TRBD1 covers 7 bases. The germline V gene has CDR1 MNHNS and CDR2 SASEGT. V shed 7 bases, J shed 4 bases, and the junction held 9 bases outside the gene matches. CDR3 size: 14 residues.

V and J are TRBV11-2 and TRBJ2-7, with D unclear. Per germline, CDR1 SGHAT and CDR2 FQNNGV. The CDR3 is 15 amino acids. V lost 4 bases, J lost 3 bases, and 16 bases lay in between. The CDR3 is CASSSTGLPHYEQYF. The CDR3 bases are TGTGCCAGCAGCTCCACGGGCCTTCCCCACTACGAGCAGTACTTC.

The chain has TRBV5-1 and TRBJ2-3, with D possibly being TRBD1 or TRBD2 (5 bases each). V lost 2 bases and J lost 0, with 16 bases in between. Germline CDR1 reads SGHRS; CDR2 reads YFSETQ. The CDR3 contains 17 residues. In DNA form, the CDR3 reads TGCGCCAGCAGCTTAGGGCGTCCGGGGCTTAGCACAGATACGCAGTATTTT. Translated, it gives CASSLGRPGLSTDTQYF.

J is TRBJ1-2 and V is TRBV6-5; 7 bases fit TRBD1. V was clipped by 5 bases and J by 4 bases; unmatched bases: 4. Per germline, CDR1 MNHEY and CDR2 SVGAGI. CDR3 length: 13 residues. The CDR3 sequence: CASSRGQVYGYTF. In DNA form, the CDR3 reads TGTGCCAGCAGTCGAGGACAGGTCTATGGCTACACCTTC.

The chain joins TRBV7-9 to TRBJ2-2, with D uncertain. The CDR3 sequence is 13 residues long. V lost 1 base and J lost 6, with 6 bases in between. The germline V gene encodes CDR1 SEHNR and CDR2 FQNEAQ (reference sequence). The DNA for the CDR3 is TGTGCCAGCAGCTTAGGAGCTCCCGGGGAGCTGTTTTTT. Its protein product is CASSLGAPGELFF.

J is TRBJ1-1 and V is TRBV15; D perhaps matches TRBD1 (5 bases). The germline V gene has CDR1 LNHNV and CDR2 YYDKDF (reference sequence). Trimming cost V 5 bases and J 1 base, with 11 bases left between them. This CDR3 has 14 residues. In DNA, the CDR3 is TGTGCCACCAGCGTAATAAGGGGGAACACTGAAGCTTTCTTT. Translated, it gives CATSVIRGNTEAFF.

This clone came up many times. The chain employs TRBV2 and TRBJ1-5, with D unclear. The CDR3 extends over 14 amino acids. Per germline, CDR1 SNHLY and CDR2 FYNNEI. The germline V and J ends were trimmed by 6 bases and 0 bases, with 9 bases remaining between them. The CDR3 reads CASRAALSNQPQHF. The CDR3 coding sequence is TGTGCCAGCAGGGCAGCCCTTAGCAATCAGCCCCAGCATTTT.